Following are 26 T cell receptor beta chains from one sample sequenced in a study of T-cell memory formation after mild COVID-19 listed by TCRdb under 2021. The library was built by means of 5' RACE. Sequenced on an Illumina NovaSeq 6000. Clones were called with MiXCR by TCRdb after fastp trimmed the public reads at Q25, and only in-frame beta chains were retained. Rows are unified per CDR3 protein, each entry keeping the most common DNA and genes. The sample table holds about 560,000 distinct CDR3 sequences, of which roughly 20% were seen once. Together, the top ten hold 7.5% to 9.5% of the sample. Sequencing was carried out using PBMCs or a T cell subset sorted from them (not recorded which). These receptors all come from an adult woman who had mild COVID-19 (a few samples of this study predate the infection). The sample titles of this study are shuffled in the database, so cell type and time point are left out; the donor was told from shared clones.

V usage is TRBV7-2 and J usage is TRBJ2-7; the D gene could be TRBD1 or TRBD2 (6 bases each). Looked up from germline, CDR1 is SGHTA and CDR2 is FQGNSA. This CDR3 comprises 17 residues. V lost 0 bases to trimming and J lost 0 bases, with 15 bases between them. CDR3 bases: TGTGCCAGCAGCTTAGCGATAGGGGGGATCCTCTCCTACGAGCAGTACTTC. Protein: CASSLAIGGILSYEQYF.

This clonotype was counted between two and nine times. This chain connects TRBV2 to TRBJ1-5, with D hard to call. V lost 3 bases, J lost 3 bases, and 6 bases lay in between. Looked up from germline, CDR1 is SNHLY and CDR2 is FYNNEI. CDR3 length: 13 residues. The CDR3 is CASSEDYNQPQHF. CDR3 DNA: TGTGCCAGCAGTGAGGACTACAATCAGCCCCAGCATTTT.

The rearrangement links TRBV12-3 or TRBV12-4 to TRBJ1-2; no clear D gene. CDR3 size: 15 residues. Deletions cut 5 bases from V and 7 bases from J, with 20 bases between. The CDR3 reads CASSAKPRAWVGYTF. The CDR3, as DNA: TGTGCCAGCAGTGCTAAGCCCCGGGCCTGGGTTGGCTACACCTTC.

This clonotype has just a few counts. The V and J genes are TRBV6-2 or TRBV6-3 and TRBJ2-3, with 9 nucleotides matching TRBD2. The junction had 10 bases not matched to a gene; V was cut back by 8 bases and J by 4 bases. Germline V gene sequence: CDR1 MNHEY, CDR2 SVGEGT. This CDR3 has 15 amino acids. As DNA, the CDR3 is TGTGCCAGCCGCGACTTAGCGGGAGTGGCAGATACGCAGTATTTT. This codes for CASRDLAGVADTQYF.

This chain joins TRBV12-5 and TRBJ1-4; D unclear. Looked up from germline, CDR1 is LGHNT and CDR2 is FRNRAP. With 1 base removed from V and 4 bases from J, the gap between germline ends came to 10 bases. This CDR3 is built from 15 residues. The CDR3 region is CASGLGDRLNEKLFF. CDR3 DNA: TGTGCTAGTGGTTTGGGTGATAGACTTAATGAAAAACTGTTTTTT.

This clonotype was recorded a few times. V is TRBV5-1 and J is TRBJ2-3; D unresolved. This CDR3 contains 16 residues. From germline, CDR1 is SGHRS and CDR2 YFSETQ. Trimming shortened V by 0 bases and J by 4 bases, and 15 bases separated the two germline ends. CDR3 nucleotide sequence: TGCGCCAGCAGCTTGGCGGGCGGCCTTACCCCAGATACGCAGTATTTT. This sequence encodes CASSLAGGLTPDTQYF.

J is TRBJ2-7 and V is TRBV28; 14 nucleotides agree with TRBD2. The ends lost 6 bases at V and 3 bases at J; junction bases unmatched: 10. The length of the CDR3 is 17 residues. Germline lookup yields CDR1 MDHEN and CDR2 SYDVKM. The CDR3 spells CASSLGLAGVAYYEQYF. In nucleotides, the CDR3 is TGTGCCAGCAGCCTGGGACTAGCGGGAGTCGCGTACTACGAGCAGTACTTC.

The sample holds many counts of this clonotype. This chain links TRBV7-6 with TRBJ2-3, with 9 bases lining up with TRBD2. V gave up 5 bases and J gave up 4 bases; unmatched junction bases: 4. The CDR3 runs to 14 residues. Germline CDR1 SGHVS, CDR2 FNYEAQ. The CDR3 is CASSPRLAADTQYF. The CDR3 DNA reads TGTGCCAGCAGCCCAAGACTAGCGGCAGATACGCAGTATTTT.

This clonotype was seen a handful of times. The V gene is TRBV6-2 or TRBV6-3, the J gene TRBJ1-1; D not resolved. The germline V and J ends were trimmed by 4 bases and 4 bases, with 16 bases remaining between them. Germline CDR1 reads MNHEY; CDR2 reads SVGEGT. The CDR3 sequence is 15 residues long. The CDR3 sequence is CASSSPNPRGTEAFF. CDR3 nucleotides: TGTGCCAGCAGTTCCCCGAACCCCCGCGGCACTGAAGCTTTCTTT.

V gene TRBV5-5 combines with J gene TRBJ2-1; tentative D call: TRBD2 (5 bases). Germline CDR1 is SGHKS and CDR2 is YYEKEE (reference sequence). The CDR3 runs 14 residues. V was cut by 0 bases and J by 6 bases, with 10 bases left in between. CDR3 DNA sequence: TGTGCCAGCAGCTTGGAATCTAGCCGCAATGAGCAGTTCTTC. Translated: CASSLESSRNEQFF. Full variable domain (outside the CDR3, taken from reference TRBV5-5 and TRBJ2-1): DAGVTQSPTHLIKTRGQQVTLRCSPISGHKSVSWYQQVLGQGPQFIFQYYEKEERGRGNFPDRFSARQFPNYSSELNVNALLLGDSALYLCASSLESSRNEQFFGPGTRLTVL.

The CDR3 reads CASGTPGFSQETQYF. The CDR3 nucleotides read TGTGCTAGTGGTACACCAGGGTTCTCCCAAGAGACCCAGTACTTC. The chain uses TRBV12-5 and TRBJ2-5; possibly TRBD1 for D (5 bases). Germline CDR1 LGHNT, CDR2 FRNRAP. This CDR3 has 15 residues. V lost 5 bases and J lost 1, with 14 bases in between. Filled out from reference TRBV12-5 and TRBJ2-5, the complete variable domain reads DARVTQTPRHKVTEMGQEVTMRCQPILGHNTVFWYRQTMMQGLELLAYFRNRAPLDDSGMPKDRFSAEMPDATLATLKIQPSEPRDSAVYFCASGTPGFSQETQYFGPGTRLLVL.

This clonotype was found a few times. V usage is TRBV7-3 and J usage is TRBJ2-2; D unresolved. V gave up 2 bases and J gave up 6 bases, with 16 bases separating them. The V gene's germline CDR1 is SGHTA and CDR2 FQGTGA. The length of the CDR3 is 16 residues. The CDR3 region has the DNA TGTGCCAGCAGCTTAGATACGTCCATGTTGGCCGGGGAGCTGTTTTTT. Its protein is CASSLDTSMLAGELFF. Full variable domain (outside the CDR3, taken from reference TRBV7-3 and TRBJ2-2): GAGVSQTPSNKVTEKGKYVELRCDPISGHTALYWYRQSLGQGPEFLIYFQGTGAADDSGLPNDRFFAVRPEGSVSTLKIQRTERGDSAVYLCASSLDTSMLAGELFFGEGSRLTVL.

This rearrangement joins TRBV21-1 to TRBJ2-3; TRBD2 is the table's D call, not checked against the DNA. TRBV21-1 is a recognized pseudogene. The CDR3 loop spans 15 amino acids. Here the CDR3 DNA reads TGTGCCAGCAGGTATAGAGAGCGGATCACAGATACGCAGTATTTT. This gives the protein CASRYRERITDTQYF.

The J gene is TRBJ1-1, the V gene TRBV5-1, with D hard to call. Germline V lookup: CDR1 SGHRS, CDR2 YFSETQ. V dropped 3 bases and J dropped 1 base, with 7 bases sitting between them. This CDR3 has 13 residues. CDR3 in amino acids: CASSYGENTEAFF. In nucleotides, the CDR3 is TGCGCCAGCAGCTACGGGGAGAACACTGAAGCTTTCTTT.

This clonotype showed up just once. The V call is TRBV7-8, the J call TRBJ1-5; D gene unclear. Trimming removed 8 bases at V and 0 bases at J, with 11 bases between. Germline loops: CDR1 SGHVS, CDR2 FQNEAQ. This CDR3 has 14 residues. The CDR3 bases are TGTGCCAGCGGTGGAGAGCATAGCAATCAGCCCCAGCATTTT. This gives the protein CASGGEHSNQPQHF.

This clonotype was detected a few times. J is TRBJ2-1 and V is TRBV7-3; no clear D. V lost 1 base to trimming and J lost 0 bases, with 10 bases between them. The germline V gene encodes CDR1 SGHTA and CDR2 FQGTGA. The CDR3 spans 16 residues. The CDR3 nucleotides are TGTGCCAGCAGCTTAATTTTTGGAAGCTCCTACAATGAGCAGTTCTTC. This sequence encodes CASSLIFGSSYNEQFF. Variable domain in full (rest from reference TRBV7-3 and TRBJ2-1): GAGVSQTPSNKVTEKGKYVELRCDPISGHTALYWYRQSLGQGPEFLIYFQGTGAADDSGLPNDRFFAVRPEGSVSTLKIQRTERGDSAVYLCASSLIFGSSYNEQFFGPGTRLTVL.

This clonotype was detected a few times. This chain links TRBV7-3 with TRBJ1-2; 8 bases agree with TRBD1. The CDR3 length is 13 residues. Per germline, CDR1 SGHTA and CDR2 FQGTGA. J was trimmed by 10 bases and V by 5 bases; bases with no gene match: 9. The CDR3 here is CASSPKPTGDYTF. In DNA form, the CDR3 reads TGTGCCAGCAGCCCGAAACCGACAGGGGACTACACCTTC.

The chain joins TRBV28 to TRBJ1-1; D is perhaps TRBD1 (5 bases). The germline V and J ends were trimmed by 3 bases and 11 bases, with 13 bases remaining between them. The CDR3 runs to 12 residues. Germline V gives CDR1 MDHEN, CDR2 SYDVKM. The CDR3 protein is CASSLPQRGAFF. CDR3 nucleotide sequence: TGTGCCAGCAGTTTGCCCCAGCGGGGGGCTTTCTTT.

The rearrangement links TRBV7-6 to TRBJ2-3; D possibly corresponds to TRBD2 (5 bases). Germline CDR1 is SGHVS and CDR2 is FNYEAQ. This CDR3 region has 17 residues. The V end was cut by 4 bases, the J end by 3 bases, with 20 bases between. CDR3 protein: CASSSLLSRRGTDTQYF. The DNA for the CDR3 is TGTGCCAGCAGCTCTCTTTTATCACGGCGAGGGACAGATACGCAGTATTTT. Full variable domain (outside the CDR3, taken from reference TRBV7-6 and TRBJ2-3): GAGVSQSPRYKVTKRGQDVALRCDPISGHVSLYWYRQALGQGPEFLTYFNYEAQQDKSGLPNDRFSAERPEGSISTLTIQRTEQRDSAMYRCASSSLLSRRGTDTQYFGPGTRLTVL.

This clonotype has just a few counts. The rearrangement uses TRBV4-2 and TRBJ2-4; 10 nucleotides line up with TRBD2. Germline CDR1 LGHNA, CDR2 YNFKEQ. V lost 1 base to trimming and J lost 0 bases; unmatched junction nucleotides: 3. The CDR3 spans 17 residues. The CDR3 region is CASSQAGLAVAKNIQYF. CDR3 coding DNA: TGTGCCAGCAGCCAAGCAGGACTAGCGGTAGCCAAAAACATTCAGTACTTC.

This clonotype was seen only a few times. V is TRBV4-2 and J is TRBJ2-4; 12 bases match TRBD2. The length of the CDR3 is 17 residues. The trim removed 0 bases at V and 12 bases at J, leaving 12 bases unmatched. Germline values: CDR1 LGHNA, CDR2 YNFKEQ. The CDR3: CASSQDAPYRTSGDQYF. CDR3 DNA sequence: TGTGCCAGCAGCCAAGATGCCCCATACAGGACTAGCGGGGATCAGTACTTC.

This clonotype appeared a few times. In DNA form, the CDR3 reads TGCAGTGCTAGAGTAGCGGGACCGCTTATCGAGCAGTACTTC. Its translation: CSARVAGPLIEQYF. The J gene is TRBJ2-7, the V gene TRBV20-1; TRBD2 matches 8 bases. CDR3 length: 14 residues. V gave up 1 base and J gave up 6 bases; unmatched junction bases: 8. The germline V gene encodes CDR1 DFQATT and CDR2 SNEGSKA (reference sequence).

The chain employs TRBV20-1 and TRBJ2-1; possibly TRBD2 for D (5 bases). The CDR3 loop spans 16 amino acids. V was clipped by 2 bases and J by 2 bases, with 16 bases between them. The V gene's germline CDR1 is DFQATT and CDR2 SNEGSKA (reference sequence). CDR3 DNA: TGCAGTGCTAGACGCGCCCGCCTAGCAGCCTACAATGAGCAGTTCTTC. Translation: CSARRARLAAYNEQFF.

This clonotype was observed a few times. The V and J genes are TRBV6-1 and TRBJ2-5, with a possible D match to TRBD1 (5 bases). The CDR3 is 15 residues long. Looked up from germline, CDR1 is MNHNS and CDR2 is SASEGT. V shed 1 base and J shed 2 bases, with 11 bases lying between them. CDR3 sequence reads: CASSEEMTAQETQYF. The DNA of the CDR3 is TGTGCCAGCAGTGAAGAAATGACAGCTCAAGAGACCCAGTACTTC.

This clonotype was seen more than once but under ten times. The chain employs TRBV20-1 and TRBJ2-3; 10 nucleotides agree with TRBD2. The CDR3 extends over 18 amino acids. V lost 6 bases and J lost 6; bases outside the gene matches: 21. The germline V gene has CDR1 DFQATT and CDR2 SNEGSKA (reference sequence). The CDR3 DNA is TGCAGTGCCCGAACGACTAGCGGGTCTCTCCCTAGCTTGGATACGCAGTATTTT. This sequence encodes CSARTTSGSLPSLDTQYF.

This clonotype has only a few counts. This chain links TRBV5-1 with TRBJ1-3, with D unresolved. Germline assignment: CDR1 SGHRS and CDR2 YFSETQ. The V end lost 0 bases, the J end lost 8 bases, and 15 bases lay between the germline ends. The CDR3 length is 15 residues. The CDR3 protein is CASSLDSTSADTIYF. The CDR3 DNA reads as TGCGCCAGCAGCTTGGACAGCACTTCAGCAGACACCATATATTTT. The variable domain in full, completed from reference TRBV5-1 and TRBJ1-3, reads KAGVTQTPRYLIKTRGQQVTLSCSPISGHRSVSWYQQTPGQGLQFLFEYFSETQRNKGNFPGRFSGRQFSNSRSEMNVSTLELGDSALYLCASSLDSTSADTIYFGEGSWLTVV.